Shown below are 19 T cell receptor beta chains from a single sample sequenced in a study of yellow fever vaccine responses in identical twins. TCRdb itself ran the RT-PCR reads through MiXCR, one entry per CDR3 protein. The data hold approximately 700 distinct CDR3 sequences, with 75% to 85% observed a single time. Here the sequenced sample was T cells from blood (PBMCs), unsorted or a sorted subset (not recorded which), taken before or after yellow fever vaccination (not recorded which). The receptor set was obtained from a female donor who received the yellow fever vaccine.

V and J are TRBV29-1 and TRBJ1-2; the D is unclear. Trimming stripped 8 bases from V and 1 base from J, with 20 bases between. Germline CDR1 reads SQVTM; CDR2 reads ANQGSEA. The CDR3 has 15 amino acids. The CDR3 protein is CSPHASRCFNYGYTF. The CDR3 DNA follows: TGCAGCCCTCATGCTTCCAGGTGTTTTAACTATGGCTACACCTTC.

This rearrangement joins TRBV2 to TRBJ2-7; D not resolved. CDR3 length: 12 residues. V was cut by 1 base and J by 3 bases, with 4 bases left in between. Germline V gene lookup returns CDR1 SNHLY and CDR2 FYNNEI. For the CDR3, the DNA is TGTGCCAGCAGTGAAGTAATCTACGAGCAGTACGTC. It specifies CASSEVIYEQYV.

V usage is TRBV29-1 and J usage is TRBJ2-7; 14 positions match TRBD2. The V and J ends lost 3 bases and 7 bases, in that order; junction bases with no gene match: 14. The germline V gene has CDR1 SQVTM and CDR2 ANQGSEA. The CDR3 runs to 17 residues. The CDR3 DNA is TGCAGCGTTGACCCTCCGGGACTAGCGGGAGCGGGGAGGGAGCAGTACTTC. As protein: CSVDPPGLAGAGREQYF.

This chain links TRBV2 with TRBJ2-3; possible D gene TRBD2, 6 bases. This CDR3 is built from 14 residues. Germline loops: CDR1 SNHLY, CDR2 FYNNEI. Between the trimmed V and J ends, which lost 3 bases and 3 bases, there was a span of 10 bases. The DNA of the CDR3 is TGTGCCAGCAGTGATGCTGGGGGGACAGATACGCAGTATTTT. Translated: CASSDAGGTDTQYF.

The J gene is TRBJ2-7, the V gene TRBV6-2 or TRBV6-3; 9 nucleotides line up with TRBD2. This CDR3 contains 12 residues. Trimming removed 0 bases from V and 11 bases from J; junction bases left unmatched: 2. The germline V gene has CDR1 MNHEY and CDR2 SVGEGT. The DNA of the CDR3 is TGTGCCAGCAGTTACTCTAGCGGGGGAAAGTACGTC. This gives the protein CASSYSSGGKYV.

This clonotype occurred a few times. V and J are TRBV5-1 and TRBJ1-1, with a weak D call TRBD1 (6 bases). The CDR3 has 14 amino acids. In germline, CDR1 is SGHRS, CDR2 YFSETQ. Trimming removed 6 bases from V and 3 bases from J, with 15 bases in between. CDR3 DNA: TGCGCCAGCAATGGGGGCGCCTCGGACACTGAAGCTTTCTTT. It is translated as CASNGGASDTEAFF.

The chain combines TRBV11-2 with TRBJ2-7; 8 nucleotides match TRBD1. The germline CDR1 and CDR2 sequences are SGHAT and FQNNGV. The CDR3 is made up of 14 amino acids. With V trimmed by 0 bases and J by 5 bases, 3 bases remained unmatched. The CDR3 sequence: CASSLDRGRDEQYF. CDR3 in DNA: TGTGCCAGCAGCTTAGACAGGGGGCGGGACGAGCAGTACTTC. Looking up the rest from reference TRBV11-2 and TRBJ2-7 gives the full variable domain: EAGVAQSPRYKIIEKRQSVAFWCNPISGHATLYWYQQILGQGPKLLIQFQNNGVVDDSQLPKDRFSAERLKGVDSTLKIQPAKLEDSAVYLCASSLDRGRDEQYFGPGTRLTVT.

The chain joins TRBV19 to TRBJ2-1; a possible D gene is TRBD1 (5 bases). This CDR3 is 15 amino acids long. Germline loops: CDR1 LNHDA, CDR2 SQIVND (reference sequence). V lost 3 bases, J lost 3 bases, and 12 bases lay in between. CDR3 sequence: CASSIGGQYYNEQFF. CDR3 bases: TGTGCCAGTAGTATTGGCGGACAATACTACAATGAGCAGTTCTTC.

V usage is TRBV7-3 and J usage is TRBJ2-1, with TRBD2 identical over 7 bases. The V segment lost 1 base and the J segment 7 bases; nucleotides outside the gene matches: 13. This CDR3 spans 17 amino acids. CDR1 SGHTA and CDR2 FQGTGA come from the germline V gene. Here the CDR3 DNA reads TGTGCCAGCAGCTTAAGGGGGGGACTAAGTCCAAGGAATGAGCAGTTCTTC. Protein: CASSLRGGLSPRNEQFF.

This clonotype was counted between two and nine times. The chain combines TRBV7-6 with TRBJ2-4, with D unclear. CDR3 length: 14 residues. Trimming shortened V by 5 bases and J by 6 bases, and 14 bases separated the two germline ends. Germline-derived CDR1 and CDR2 are SGHVS and FNYEAQ. CDR3: CASSPSDGRNIQYF. The CDR3 bases are TGTGCCAGCAGCCCTTCGGACGGAAGAAACATTCAGTACTTC.

Comment on this clonotype: One end of the junction is discordant with germline, which a read error may explain. This chain links TRBV5-4 with TRBJ2-6, with D perhaps given as TRBD1 or TRBD2 (5 bases each). The CDR3 runs to 15 residues. Germline V gene data show CDR1 as SGHNT and CDR2 as YYREEE (reference sequence). The CDR3 region is CASNLGVSGANVLTF. CDR3 DNA sequence: TGTGCCAGCAACTTGGGGGTTTCGGGGGCCAACGTCCTGACTTTC.

This chain joins TRBV29-1 and TRBJ2-7, with D possibly matching TRBD1 (6 bases). CDR1 SQVTM and CDR2 ANQGSEA come from the germline V gene. The germline V and J ends were trimmed by 1 base and 2 bases, with 12 bases remaining between them. The CDR3 contains 14 residues. This CDR3 is CSVEGQTGAYEQYF. CDR3 DNA: TGCAGCGTTGAAGGACAGACAGGCGCCTACGAGCAGTACTTC.

The V gene is TRBV4-3, the J gene TRBJ1-3; D gene ambiguous. The CDR3 covers 16 residues. Germline CDR1 reads LGHNA; CDR2 reads YSLEER. The germline V and J ends were trimmed by 0 bases and 1 base, with 10 bases remaining between them. The CDR3 region is CASSQDAGSSGNTIYF. The CDR3 coding sequence is TGCGCCAGCAGCCAAGATGCCGGGAGTTCTGGAAACACCATATATTTT.

The chain uses TRBV28 and TRBJ2-1; TRBD2 is a possible D gene (6 bases). The CDR3 runs to 14 residues. In germline, CDR1 is MDHEN, CDR2 SYDVKM. V lost 7 bases and J lost 4, with 14 bases in between. CDR3 coding DNA: TGTGCCAGCATAGTTGGGGGGAGTTACAATGAGCAGTTCTTC. This gives the protein CASIVGGSYNEQFF.

The rearrangement links TRBV25-1 to TRBJ2-7; D uncertain. This CDR3 comprises 15 residues. V lost 1 base and J lost 4, with 14 bases in between. The germline V gene encodes CDR1 MGHDK and CDR2 SYGVNS. This CDR3 is CASSESGGPHYEQYF. The CDR3 DNA reads TGTGCCAGCAGTGAATCGGGCGGCCCGCATTACGAGCAGTACTTC.

The J gene is TRBJ2-6, the V gene TRBV29-1; 7 nucleotides match TRBD1. The germline CDR1 and CDR2 sequences are SQVTM and ANQGSEA. This CDR3 comprises 15 residues. After removal of 6 bases from V and 2 bases from J, the junction contained 7 bases not matched to a gene. DNA for the CDR3: TGCAGCGTGGCGAAGACAGGGACTGGGGCCAACGTCCTGACTTTC. The encoded protein is CSVAKTGTGANVLTF.

The rearrangement joins TRBV18 to TRBJ2-1, with D possibly matching TRBD1 (5 bases). The CDR3 contains 13 residues. Trimming pared 3 bases from V and 8 bases from J, leaving 11 bases between. CDR1 KGHSH and CDR2 LQKENI come from the germline V gene. The CDR3 is CASSPLQGDEQFF. The CDR3 DNA is TGTGCCAGCTCACCCCTCCAGGGCGATGAGCAGTTCTTC.

In this sample, this clonotype is hyperexpanded (1% or more). The V gene is TRBV4-1, the J gene TRBJ2-1; TRBD2 matches 13 bases. The CDR3 loop spans 16 amino acids. V lost 2 bases and J lost 8; bases outside the gene matches: 6. Germline CDR1 reads MGHRA; CDR2 reads YSYEKL. The CDR3 here is CASSQLGTSGIYEQFF. As DNA, the CDR3 is TGCGCCAGCAGCCAATTGGGGACTAGCGGGATCTATGAGCAGTTCTTC.

This clonotype came up a few times. V is TRBV4-2 and J is TRBJ2-7; D is possibly TRBD2 (5 bases). The CDR3 covers 14 residues. CDR1 LGHNA and CDR2 YNFKEQ come from the germline V gene. The V end lost 0 bases, the J end lost 3 bases, and 9 bases lay between the germline ends. This chain's CDR3 is CASSQDPAVYEQYF. CDR3 nucleotide sequence: TGTGCCAGCAGCCAAGATCCAGCGGTCTACGAGCAGTACTTC.